What follows are 5 T cell receptor beta chains derived from one specimen sequenced in a study of T cell responses to AZD1222 COVID-19 vaccine. The method was immunoSEQ multiplex PCR; TCRdb's version includes in-frame clones alone and lacks a portion of them. The sample yields some 100,000 clones, over 75% seen once. Sequences were derived from peripheral blood, sampled on day 0 of MenACWY control vaccination. Receptors originate from an adult in good health.

This chain joins TRBV2 and TRBJ2-1; D gene ambiguous. From germline, CDR1 is SNHLY and CDR2 FYNNEI. The CDR3 covers 12 residues. V was shortened by 9 bases and J by 5 bases, with 11 bases between the two germline ends. In DNA form, the CDR3 reads TGTGCCAGACAACGCGCTGACAATGAGCAGTTCTTC. Its protein is CARQRADNEQFF.

The CDR3 here is CASSPQVLAKNIQYF. In DNA form, the CDR3 reads TGTGCCAGCAGCCCACAGGTTTTAGCCAAAAACATTCAGTACTTC. V and J are TRBV7-2 and TRBJ2-4; TRBD1 might be the D (5 bases). The germline gives CDR1 SGHTA, CDR2 FQGNSA. With 5 bases removed from V and 0 bases from J, the gap between germline ends came to 11 bases. This CDR3 is 15 amino acids long.

V gene TRBV6-6 combines with J gene TRBJ1-2; 10 bases are shared with TRBD1. The CDR3 has 13 residues. J lost 6 bases, V lost 5 bases, and 3 bases had no gene match. In germline, CDR1 is MNHNY, CDR2 SVGAGI (reference sequence). CDR3 region: CASSRGQGDGYTF. Here the CDR3 DNA reads TGTGCCAGCAGTCGAGGACAGGGGGATGGCTACACCTTC.

The chain employs TRBV27 and TRBJ1-5; D not resolved. Trimming stripped 2 bases from V and 2 bases from J, with 7 bases between. The CDR3 is made up of 14 amino acids. Germline V gene sequence: CDR1 MNHEY, CDR2 SMNVEV (reference sequence). In nucleotides, the CDR3 is TGTGCCAGCAGTTTAACGGACGGCAATCAGCCCCAGCATTTT. Its protein is CASSLTDGNQPQHF.

V is TRBV7-2 and J is TRBJ2-6; D not certain. This CDR3 has 15 residues. V lost 0 bases and J 2 bases, leaving 5 bases between the germline ends. In germline, CDR1 is SGHTA, CDR2 FQGNSA. CDR3 sequence: CASSLAMAGANVLTF. The CDR3 DNA follows: TGTGCCAGCAGCTTAGCCATGGCTGGGGCCAACGTCCTGACTTTC.